These 22 T cell receptor beta chains were sequenced from one sample in a study of blood T cell repertoires in COVID-19 (dated by TCRdb to about 2020). Library preparation used the immunoSEQ multiplex PCR assay. What TCRdb holds here is the immuneACCESS table cut down to in-frame rearrangements. Part of the clones is not present; checked against another copy, under half of the missing clones reflect an unresolved V gene, and the others are unexplained. Within this sample are approximately 80,000 clones, with roughly three quarters of them counted one time only. The top ten clones comprise about 17% of the sample. Material for sequencing was peripheral blood. The receptors were sampled from a man in his 70s with active or convalescent COVID-19.

This clone occurred many times. The chain couples TRBV2 to TRBJ1-5; tentatively, D is TRBD1 (6 bases). The length of the CDR3 is 15 residues. In germline, CDR1 is SNHLY, CDR2 FYNNEI. V shed 0 bases and J shed 4 bases, with 10 bases lying between them. This CDR3 reads CASSEALQGNQPQHF. The DNA for the CDR3 is TGTGCCAGCAGTGAAGCGTTACAGGGAAATCAGCCCCAGCATTTT. Full variable domain (remainder filled in from reference TRBV2 and TRBJ1-5): EPEVTQTPSHQVTQMGQEVILRCVPISNHLYFYWYRQILGQKVEFLVSFYNNEISEKSEIFDDQFSVERPDGSNFTLKIRSTKLEDSAMYFCASSEALQGNQPQHFGDGTRLSIL.

The gene calls are TRBV7-2 and TRBJ1-4; D ambiguous. V was clipped by 1 base and J by 8 bases, with 11 bases between them. The germline CDR1 and CDR2 sequences are SGHTA and FQGNSA. CDR3 size: 14 residues. CDR3 DNA: TGTGCCAGCAGCTTAGTTGCGGGTGGGGAAAAACTGTTTTTT. It codes for CASSLVAGGEKLFF. Looking up the rest from reference TRBV7-2 and TRBJ1-4 gives the full variable domain: GAGVSQSPSNKVTEKGKDVELRCDPISGHTALYWYRQSLGQGLEFLIYFQGNSAPDKSGLPSDRFSAERTGGSVSTLTIQRTQQEDSAVYLCASSLVAGGEKLFFGSGTQLSVL.

The chain carries TRBV6-1 and TRBJ2-4, with D unresolved. This CDR3 has 19 residues. The V end lost 1 base, the J end lost 0 bases, and 19 bases lay between the germline ends. Germline loops: CDR1 MNHNS, CDR2 SASEGT. This chain's CDR3 is CASSEVSGMLLRAKNIQYF. The CDR3 bases are TGTGCCAGCAGTGAAGTGTCAGGTATGCTCCTGAGAGCCAAAAACATTCAGTACTTC.

This chain connects TRBV11-2 to TRBJ2-3; D unclear. The V gene's germline CDR1 is SGHAT and CDR2 FQNNGV. Trimming shortened V by 1 base and J by 4 bases, and 3 bases separated the two germline ends. This CDR3 is 12 amino acids long. The CDR3 loop is CASSLVSDTQYF. As DNA, the CDR3 is TGTGCCAGCAGCTTAGTATCAGATACGCAGTATTTT. The whole variable domain, remainder taken from reference TRBV11-2 and TRBJ2-3, is EAGVAQSPRYKIIEKRQSVAFWCNPISGHATLYWYQQILGQGPKLLIQFQNNGVVDDSQLPKDRFSAERLKGVDSTLKIQPAKLEDSAVYLCASSLVSDTQYFGPGTRLTVL.

This chain links TRBV28 with TRBJ1-6; 9 positions agree with TRBD1. CDR1 and CDR2 (germline): MDHEN, SYDVKM. There are 15 residues in the CDR3. V lost 7 bases, J lost 7 bases, and 8 bases stayed unmatched. The CDR3 is CASTLQGAQNSPLHF. The CDR3 DNA is TGTGCCAGCACCCTACAGGGGGCGCAAAATTCACCCCTCCACTTT. The full variable domain, in which reference TRBV28 and TRBJ1-6 provide the parts outside the CDR3, is DVKVTQSSRYLVKRTGEKVFLECVQDMDHENMFWYRQDPGLGLRLIYFSYDVKMKEKGDIPEGYSVSREKKERFSLILESASTNQTSMYLCASTLQGAQNSPLHFGNGTRLTVT.

This clone has more than one count but fewer than ten. V and J are TRBV3-1 (or the pseudogene TRBV3-2) and TRBJ1-2, with D unclear. This CDR3 region has 13 residues. V lost 0 bases to trimming and J lost 9 bases, with 11 bases between them. CDR1 and CDR2 (germline): LGHDT, YNNKEL (reference sequence). CDR3 bases: TGTGCCAGCAGCCAAGAGTTGACAAACCGCTACACCTTC. Translating gives CASSQELTNRYTF.

The rearrangement uses TRBV7-6 and TRBJ2-2, with D hard to call. Germline V CDR1 and CDR2: SGHVS, FNYEAQ. V shed 5 bases and J shed 5 bases, with 9 bases lying between them. The CDR3 has 13 amino acids. Here the CDR3 reads CASSPGRTGELFF. The CDR3 bases are TGTGCCAGCAGCCCAGGCCGGACCGGGGAGCTGTTTTTT. Filled out from reference TRBV7-6 and TRBJ2-2, the complete variable domain reads GAGVSQSPRYKVTKRGQDVALRCDPISGHVSLYWYRQALGQGPEFLTYFNYEAQQDKSGLPNDRFSAERPEGSISTLTIQRTEQRDSAMYRCASSPGRTGELFFGEGSRLTVL.

This rearrangement joins TRBV24-1 to TRBJ2-3, with 8 bases aligning to TRBD1. The V and J ends lost 5 bases and 4 bases, in that order; junction bases with no gene match: 1. Looked up from germline, CDR1 is KGHDR and CDR2 is SFDVKD. The CDR3 covers 13 residues. This CDR3 is CATSAGGADTQYF. The CDR3 bases are TGTGCCACCAGTGCAGGGGGCGCAGATACGCAGTATTTT.

This chain links TRBV27 with TRBJ1-2, with D maybe TRBD1 (6 bases). The ends were cut back, 10 bases at V and 2 bases at J, with 23 bases in the middle. The CDR3 spans 16 residues. Germline V gene lookup returns CDR1 MNHEY and CDR2 SMNVEV (reference sequence). In DNA, the CDR3 is TGTGCCACCTCCCCCAGGGGTCTCATTGGGAACTATGGCTACACCTTC. Protein: CATSPRGLIGNYGYTF.

This chain connects TRBV2 to TRBJ2-7; a weak D match, TRBD2 (6 bases). Trimming took off 6 bases at V and 5 bases at J, with 17 bases between the two ends. Germline-derived CDR1 and CDR2 are SNHLY and FYNNEI. The CDR3 extends over 14 amino acids. CDR3 amino acids: CASSNTRGSHEQYF. CDR3 coding DNA: TGTGCCAGCAGCAACACACGGGGGAGCCACGAGCAGTACTTC.

This clone was counted only a few times. This chain connects TRBV27 to TRBJ1-4; no definite D call. Germline CDR1 reads MNHEY; CDR2 reads SMNVEV (reference sequence). The V end lost 6 bases, the J end lost 4 bases, and 9 bases lay between the germline ends. This CDR3 is built from 13 residues. The CDR3 reads CASRHADNEKLFF. Written as DNA, the CDR3 is TGTGCCAGCAGACACGCCGATAATGAAAAACTGTTTTTT. Using reference TRBV27 and TRBJ1-4 for the parts outside the CDR3, the full variable domain is EAQVTQNPRYLITVTGKKLTVTCSQNMNHEYMSWYRQDPGLGLRQIYYSMNVEVTDKGDVPEGYKVSRKEKRNFPLILESPSPNQTSLYFCASRHADNEKLFFGSGTQLSVL.

The chain links TRBV28 to TRBJ2-5, with a tentative D call TRBD1 (6 bases). The CDR3 totals 13 residues. Germline assignment: CDR1 MDHEN and CDR2 SYDVKM. V was clipped by 5 bases and J by 0 bases, with 7 bases between them. CDR3 residues: CASSKGDQETQYF. Here the CDR3 DNA reads TGTGCCAGCAGTAAGGGGGACCAAGAGACCCAGTACTTC.

The CDR3 region has the DNA TGTGCCATCACCGGGGGGGACCGCTCCTACGAGCAGTACTTC. Encoded protein: CAITGGDRSYEQYF. This chain links TRBV28 with TRBJ2-7; 8 bases match TRBD2. J gave up 0 bases and V 10 bases, and 8 bases lay outside the gene matches. The CDR3 loop spans 14 amino acids. Germline V gene data show CDR1 as MDHEN and CDR2 as SYDVKM.

This clone was recorded a few times. V gene TRBV6-5 combines with J gene TRBJ2-5, with 8 bases aligning to TRBD2. V dropped 8 bases and J dropped 3; count of bases not matched to a gene: 8. The CDR3 is 14 amino acids. In germline, CDR1 is MNHEY, CDR2 SVGAGI. DNA for the CDR3: TGTGCCAGCTCCACGCGGGGGGCGAAAGAGACCCAGTACTTC. Translated: CASSTRGAKETQYF.

The V call is TRBV6-5, the J call TRBJ1-1; 11 nucleotides agree with TRBD1. Germline CDR1 is MNHEY and CDR2 is SVGAGI. The length of the CDR3 is 12 residues. V was pared by 6 bases and J by 9 bases, with 3 bases of the junction left unmatched. CDR3 loop: CASRWDRGKAFF. In DNA form, the CDR3 reads TGTGCCAGCAGGTGGGACAGGGGGAAAGCTTTCTTT.

This clone was detected a few times. This rearrangement joins TRBV28 to TRBJ1-5; 7 nucleotides match TRBD1. J gave up 7 bases and V 2 bases, and 8 bases lay outside the gene matches. Germline V lookup: CDR1 MDHEN, CDR2 SYDVKM. The CDR3 loop spans 15 amino acids. The CDR3 DNA reads TGTGCCAGCAGTTTAGTAAGGGGGCCGGGGCAGCCCCAGCATTTT. Its translation is CASSLVRGPGQPQHF.

This chain joins TRBV27 and TRBJ2-1, with TRBD2 matching over 11 bases. With 6 bases clipped from V and 9 bases from J, the junction kept 7 bases outside the gene matches. CDR1 is MNHEY and CDR2 is SMNVEV in the germline V gene (reference sequence). The CDR3 runs to 14 residues. The CDR3 loop reads CASRPSGGLGEQFF. CDR3 nucleotides: TGTGCCAGCAGGCCTAGCGGGGGGTTGGGTGAGCAGTTCTTC.

The table lists this clone with many counts. J is TRBJ2-1 and V is TRBV28; 8 nucleotides match TRBD1. The CDR3 spans 11 residues. Germline-derived CDR1 and CDR2 are MDHEN and SYDVKM. J gave up 16 bases and V 6 bases, and 8 bases lay outside the gene matches. The CDR3 protein is CASRRTGSFFF. The CDR3 bases are TGTGCCAGCAGGAGGACAGGGAGCTTCTTCTTC.

The V and J genes are TRBV28 and TRBJ2-1; 7 nucleotides align to TRBD1. The ends lost 6 bases at V and 6 bases at J; junction bases unmatched: 5. In germline, CDR1 is MDHEN, CDR2 SYDVKM. The CDR3 extends over 13 amino acids. CDR3 sequence (DNA): TGTGCCAGCAGACAGGGGCTTTTCAATGAGCAGTTCTTC. It specifies CASRQGLFNEQFF.

The J gene is TRBJ1-5, the V gene TRBV10-3; weak D call: TRBD1 (5 bases). From germline, CDR1 is ENHRY and CDR2 SYGVKD. The CDR3 is 14 amino acids. Trimming took off 10 bases at V and 7 bases at J, with 20 bases between the two ends. CDR3 DNA: TGTGCCACCGCCCACTACCAGGGAAACCAGCCCCAGCATTTT. Protein sequence: CATAHYQGNQPQHF.

The V call is TRBV19, the J call TRBJ1-5; 10 positions match TRBD1. This CDR3 has 14 amino acids. The ends lost 3 bases at V and 7 bases at J; junction bases unmatched: 3. The germline CDR1 and CDR2 sequences are LNHDA and SQIVND (reference sequence). CDR3 coding DNA: TGTGCCAGTAGTATGTGGGACAGGGGACAGCCCCAGCATTTT. Translation gives CASSMWDRGQPQHF.

The chain is built from TRBV23-1 and TRBJ2-7; TRBD2 might be the D (5 bases). TRBV23-1 is an open reading frame, and its role is uncertain. The V end was cut by 0 bases, the J end by 2 bases, with 14 bases between. The CDR3 loop spans 16 amino acids. The CDR3 DNA sequence: TGCGCCAGCAGTCAATCGGAGGACGCGCGTCCCTACGAGCAGTACTTC. It is translated as CASSQSEDARPYEQYF.